This paragraph reports one TCR beta chain. This sample is drawn from a study of blood T cell repertoires in COVID-19. The overall study: Some COVID-19 samples were acute and others convalescent; all came from the United States, Italy and Spain.

The ends were cut back, 7 bases at V and 0 bases at J, with 12 bases in the middle. The V gene's germline CDR1 is MDHEN and CDR2 SYDVKM. This CDR3 is 14 amino acids long. Original processing notes: Amplification of reference gene primers was used by the study to estimate nucleated cell counts. Some clones are missing from TCRdb's copy, which holds only in-frame ones; the method was immunoSEQ multiplex PCR. V and J calls plus clone size are reproduced from that table; the DNA served to infer D and trimming. The profile shows almost 250,000 clones, roughly 90% of them singletons. The TCR comes from a woman aged 25 to 45 who had recovered from COVID-19. J is TRBJ1-1 and V is TRBV28, with D uncertain. Sequencing input: PBMCs or T cells enriched from blood (not recorded which). The CDR3 nucleotides read TGTGCCAGCACCTTTTCCAGTTTGAACACTGAAGCTTTCTTT. Protein sequence: CASTFSSLNTEAFF. The full variable domain, with the rest looked up from reference TRBV28 and TRBJ1-1, is DVKVTQSSRYLVKRTGEKVFLECVQDMDHENMFWYRQDPGLGLRLIYFSYDVKMKEKGDIPEGYSVSREKKERFSLILESASTNQTSMYLCASTFSSLNTEAFFGQGTRLTVV.